These 21 T cell receptor beta chains came from one sample sequenced in a study of blood T cell repertoires in COVID-19. The assay was immunoSEQ multiplex PCR, and TCRdb's table has in-frame clones only and misses some. In the table there are some 260,000 clones, nearly 90% of which are singletons. The material sequenced was peripheral blood. The receptors originated from a human donor in a cohort sampled during active COVID-19.

The chain carries TRBV7-9 and TRBJ1-2; weak D call: TRBD1 (5 bases). Germline-derived CDR1 and CDR2 are SEHNR and FQNEAQ (reference sequence). V lost 5 bases and J 4 bases, leaving 14 bases between the germline ends. This CDR3 is built from 14 residues. The DNA for the CDR3 is TGTGCCAGCAGCCCAAGGGAAGGGGCCTATGGCTACACCTTC. Its translation is CASSPREGAYGYTF.

The chain has TRBV5-1 and TRBJ1-5, with TRBD1 identical over 7 bases. This CDR3 is 13 amino acids long. The J segment lost 14 bases and the V segment lost 3 bases, leaving 11 bases of the junction unmatched. The germline V gene encodes CDR1 SGHRS and CDR2 YFSETQ. CDR3 DNA sequence: TGCGCCAGCAGCTCTGAATTGACAGGGAAGAAGCATTTT. Encoded protein: CASSSELTGKKHF.

This clone came up once. This rearrangement joins TRBV30 to TRBJ2-7, with 8 bases lining up with TRBD2. J gave up 6 bases and V 0 bases, and 7 bases lay outside the gene matches. CDR1 and CDR2 from the germline V gene are GTSNPN and SVGIG (reference sequence). The CDR3 runs to 14 residues. Here the CDR3 reads CAWSVAAGVPEQYF. CDR3 DNA: TGTGCCTGGAGTGTAGCAGCGGGAGTCCCCGAGCAGTACTTC.

The chain uses TRBV7-2 and TRBJ2-7; 14 positions match TRBD2. V shed 4 bases and J 3 bases; nucleotides not matched to a gene: 14. The CDR3 is 19 amino acids. CDR1 SGHTA and CDR2 FQGNSA come from the germline V gene. CDR3 region: CASSSLRGLAGEPNYEQYF. The CDR3 DNA follows: TGTGCCAGCAGCTCTCTCAGGGGACTAGCGGGGGAACCTAACTACGAGCAGTACTTC.

This chain connects TRBV6-1 to TRBJ1-1; unclear D gene. Deletions cut 11 bases from V and 11 bases from J, with 21 bases between. CDR1 and CDR2 (germline): MNHNS, SASEGT. There are 12 residues in the CDR3. The CDR3: CAHGGGRTDAFF. The CDR3 nucleotides read TGTGCCCACGGTGGAGGTCGGACCGACGCTTTCTTT.

The chain combines TRBV5-4 with TRBJ2-7, with TRBD2 identical over 7 bases. V lost 4 bases and J lost 5; bases outside the gene matches: 9. CDR1 and CDR2 (germline): SGHNT, YYREEE (reference sequence). The CDR3 is 14 amino acids. The CDR3 coding sequence is TGTGCCAGCAGCATGGCCTACCGGGAGGACGAGCAGTACTTC. It translates to CASSMAYREDEQYF.

The chain uses TRBV11-2 and TRBJ2-2, with 11 positions matching TRBD1. In germline, CDR1 is SGHAT, CDR2 FQNNGV. The CDR3 runs to 17 residues. V gave up 4 bases and J gave up 5 bases; unmatched junction bases: 9. DNA of the CDR3: TGTGCCAGCAGCTCCCATTGGGGACAGGGGGGTACCGGGGAGCTGTTTTTT. It is translated as CASSSHWGQGGTGELFF.

CDR3: CASSEVGLRSYEQYF. CDR3 nucleotides: TGTGCCAGCAGTGAAGTGGGGCTCAGATCCTACGAGCAGTACTTC. The chain is built from TRBV6-1 and TRBJ2-7, with D possibly matching TRBD1 (5 bases). The CDR3 extends over 15 amino acids. CDR1 and CDR2 from the germline V gene are MNHNS and SASEGT. With 1 base removed from V and 1 base from J, the gap between germline ends came to 11 bases.

V and J are TRBV28 and TRBJ1-5; the match to TRBD1 covers 7 bases. The germline CDR1 and CDR2 sequences are MDHEN and SYDVKM. V shed 2 bases, J shed 7 bases, and the junction held 8 bases outside the gene matches. The CDR3 extends over 15 amino acids. The CDR3 nucleotides are TGTGCCAGCAGTTTAGGCAGGGGGTTAGGACAGCCCCAGCATTTT. Amino acid sequence: CASSLGRGLGQPQHF.

This rearrangement joins TRBV30 to TRBJ2-1; 7 positions agree with TRBD1. Looked up from germline, CDR1 is GTSNPN and CDR2 is SVGIG (reference sequence). Trimming at V came to 4 bases and at J to 2 bases, leaving 2 bases not matched to a gene. The CDR3 extends over 13 amino acids. CDR3 residues: CAWMDRPYNEQFF. The CDR3 DNA follows: TGTGCCTGGATGGACAGGCCCTACAATGAGCAGTTCTTC.

There are a few counts of this clone. The chain couples TRBV7-2 to TRBJ2-3; 7 bases agree with TRBD1. Trimming removed 6 bases from V and 0 bases from J; junction bases left unmatched: 12. Germline loops: CDR1 SGHTA, CDR2 FQGNSA. The CDR3 is made up of 17 amino acids. CDR3 sequence: CASRMGQTSSSTDTQYF. As DNA, the CDR3 is TGTGCCAGCAGAATGGGACAGACGAGCTCTAGCACAGATACGCAGTATTTT.

The rearrangement links TRBV4-1 to TRBJ1-2; D may be TRBD1 (6 bases). CDR1 and CDR2 from the germline V gene are MGHRA and YSYEKL. The CDR3 contains 15 residues. Trimming removed 1 base from V and 4 bases from J, with 13 bases in between. The CDR3: CASSQAATGLYGYTF. In DNA, the CDR3 is TGCGCCAGCAGCCAAGCCGCGACAGGCCTCTATGGCTACACCTTC.

This chain uses TRBV10-3 with TRBJ1-2; 8 bases are a match to TRBD1. Per the germline V gene, CDR1 is ENHRY and CDR2 is SYGVKD. The CDR3 loop spans 15 amino acids. The V and J ends lost 5 bases and 0 bases, in that order; junction bases with no gene match: 5. CDR3 DNA sequence: TGTGCCATCAGTACAAGACAGGGGCCTAACTATGGCTACACCTTC. Amino acid sequence: CAISTRQGPNYGYTF.

The V and J genes are TRBV7-8 and TRBJ2-1; 9 bases map to TRBD1. The J segment lost 8 bases and the V segment lost 5 bases, leaving 13 bases of the junction unmatched. The CDR3 covers 16 residues. CDR1 and CDR2 (germline): SGHVS, FQNEAQ. The CDR3 DNA is TGTGCCAGCAGCGTTACAGGGGGCGTTATCGTGGATGAGCAGTTCTTC. It yields the protein CASSVTGGVIVDEQFF.

CDR3 protein: CASLWRGQLLAFF. The CDR3 DNA reads TGTGCCAGCCTGTGGAGGGGGCAGCTCTTGGCTTTCTTT. The chain is built from TRBV6-5 and TRBJ1-1, with 7 bases that match TRBD1. V shed 8 bases, J shed 11 bases, and the junction held 14 bases outside the gene matches. The CDR3 has 13 residues. CDR1 MNHEY and CDR2 SVGAGI come from the germline V gene.

This rearrangement joins TRBV4-3 to TRBJ1-2; TRBD1 matches 7 bases. V lost 3 bases, J lost 4 bases, and 11 bases stayed unmatched. The germline V gene encodes CDR1 LGHNA and CDR2 YSLEER. This CDR3 contains 16 residues. CDR3 amino acids: CASSHPSGGGSYGYTF. CDR3 bases: TGCGCCAGCAGCCACCCCAGCGGAGGGGGCTCCTATGGCTACACCTTC.

The rearrangement joins TRBV10-1 to TRBJ1-1; D is ambiguous. Germline assignment: CDR1 WNHNN and CDR2 SYGVQD (reference sequence). The V gene lost 5 bases and the J gene lost 4 bases, with 8 bases spanning the gap. The CDR3 is made up of 12 amino acids. The DNA of the CDR3 is TGCGCCAGCAGTCCGACGGGCACTGAAGCTTTCTTT. Its protein product is CASSPTGTEAFF.

This chain joins TRBV27 and TRBJ2-7, with D perhaps matching TRBD2 (6 bases). Deletions cut 0 bases from V and 7 bases from J, with 19 bases between. Looked up from germline, CDR1 is MNHEY and CDR2 is SMNVEV (reference sequence). The CDR3 is 16 amino acids. For the CDR3, the DNA is TGTGCCAGCAGTTTATCGCTAGGCCAGGGACTTACGGAGCAGTACTTC. Amino acids: CASSLSLGQGLTEQYF.

The chain links TRBV3-1 (or the pseudogene TRBV3-2) to TRBJ2-6; 12 nucleotides match TRBD1. This CDR3 has 19 amino acids. CDR1 and CDR2 from the germline V gene are LGHDT and YNNKEL (reference sequence). V trimming: 2 bases; J trimming: 2 bases; junction bases outside the gene matches: 7. Written as DNA, the CDR3 is TGTGCCAGCAGCCAACCCCGGGACAGGGGGCTCACTGGGGCCAACGTCCTGACTTTC. It yields the protein CASSQPRDRGLTGANVLTF.

The chain recombines TRBV6-4 with TRBJ2-2, with TRBD2 matching 9 bases. CDR1 and CDR2 (germline): MRHNA, SNTAGT. The V gene end was trimmed by 4 bases and the J gene end by 7 bases; junction bases not matched to a gene: 7. CDR3 length equals 15 residues. DNA for the CDR3: TGTGCCAGCAGTGTACAGCGGGGGGACCTCGGGGAGCTGTTTTTT. Translating gives CASSVQRGDLGELFF.

V gene TRBV5-8 combines with J gene TRBJ1-1, with D perhaps matching TRBD1 (5 bases). The CDR3 has 11 residues. Trimming shortened V by 8 bases and J by 10 bases, and 15 bases separated the two germline ends. CDR1 and CDR2 (germline): SGHTS, YDEGEE. The CDR3 region has the DNA TGTGCCAGTATCTTTGGGGGGGGAGCTTTCTTT. Its translation is CASIFGGGAFF.